This section outlines one T cell receptor beta chain sequence together with its context. Germline-derived CDR1 and CDR2 are SEHNR and FQNEAQ (reference sequence). Losses at the gene ends were 2 bases for V and 2 bases for J; bases not matched to a gene: 7. CDR3 length: 16 residues. The source of the sample is a study of blood T cell repertoires in COVID-19. Assay: immunoSEQ multiplex PCR; the TCRdb copy retains only in-frame clones and omits some. The profile shows 75,000 to 90,000 clones, 75% to 90% of them singletons. Sequencing used peripheral blood. This clonotype was sampled from a man at least 80 years old with acute or convalescent COVID-19. The chain has TRBV7-9 and TRBJ2-7; 9 positions agree with TRBD2. CDR3 sequence reads: CASSLYIAGAPYEQYF. For the CDR3, the DNA is TGTGCCAGCAGCTTATACATAGCGGGAGCCCCCTACGAGCAGTACTTC.